The clone carrying this TCR beta chain occurred once. What it binds is unknown. This sample is part of a study of OX40 agonist ivuxolimab in advanced cancers. The wider study: Hepatocellular carcinoma, melanoma, renal cell or head and neck cancer affected the dose-escalation patients. Patients were roughly 87% male with ages roughly 20 to 90, mean about 54.

V was shortened by 7 bases and J by 4 bases, with 19 bases between the two germline ends. Germline CDR1 and CDR2: MDHEN and SYDVKM. The CDR3 consists of 15 residues. Sequenced by immunoSEQ multiplex PCR; TCRdb stores in-frame clones only, minus some. Here the sample spans fewer than 100,000 clones, about 86% being singletons. Study-wide results and limits: Among the nonresponders, some also had low normalized T-cell clonal expansion.

The sample in question was CD4+ or CD8+ T cells sorted from blood, obtained in a trial of the OX40 agonist ivuxolimab. The J gene is TRBJ1-2, the V gene TRBV28, with a possible D match to TRBD1 (5 bases). The source is an adult with an advanced solid tumor such as melanoma, head and neck, liver or kidney cancer. The CDR3 nucleotides are TGTGCCAGCAAGATCGGAGGGACGAGGACCTATGGCTACACCTTC. Translated: CASKIGGTRTYGYTF.